Below, 20 T cell receptor beta chains from the same sample are listed, as sequenced in a study of cytomegalovirus exposure and HLA in healthy donors. PCR primers comprised 60 Vbeta and 13 Jbeta primers. The assay was immunoSEQ multiplex PCR, and TCRdb's table has in-frame clones only and misses some. The data hold roughly 200,000 clones, with roughly three quarters observed a single time. The sequenced sample was PBMCs. Receptors were obtained from a man aged 45 to 65 in good health and CMV-seronegative.

The chain carries TRBV6-5 and TRBJ1-2; perhaps TRBD1 as D (6 bases). CDR1 is MNHEY and CDR2 is SVGAGI in the germline V gene. V shed 7 bases and J shed 0 bases, with 15 bases lying between them. This CDR3 has 15 residues. CDR3 sequence (DNA): TGTGCCAGCATTAGGGGAGGGGGAGCTAACTATGGCTACACCTTC. This translates into CASIRGGGANYGYTF.

The chain has TRBV29-1 and TRBJ2-1, with a tentative D call TRBD2 (6 bases). This CDR3 is 12 amino acids long. Germline-derived CDR1 and CDR2 are SQVTM and ANQGSEA. Trimming removed 0 bases at V and 9 bases at J, with 9 bases between. In nucleotides, the CDR3 is TGCAGCGTTGAAGATCGGGGGATTGAGCAGTTCTTC. Residues: CSVEDRGIEQFF.

The genes are TRBV5-1 and TRBJ2-5; 8 nucleotides line up with TRBD1. Trimming took 5 bases from V and 4 from J; bases not matched to a gene: 7. The CDR3 consists of 14 residues. The germline gives CDR1 SGHRS, CDR2 YFSETQ. This chain's CDR3 is CASSTTTGVETQYF. CDR3 coding DNA: TGCGCCAGCAGTACAACGACAGGGGTAGAGACCCAGTACTTC. Looking up the rest from reference TRBV5-1 and TRBJ2-5 gives the full variable domain: KAGVTQTPRYLIKTRGQQVTLSCSPISGHRSVSWYQQTPGQGLQFLFEYFSETQRNKGNFPGRFSGRQFSNSRSEMNVSTLELGDSALYLCASSTTTGVETQYFGPGTRLLVL.

The V call is TRBV25-1, the J call TRBJ2-2; D is possibly TRBD1 (6 bases). The germline gives CDR1 MGHDK, CDR2 SYGVNS. The CDR3 spans 14 residues. Trimming shortened V by 8 bases and J by 6 bases, and 16 bases separated the two germline ends. The CDR3 region has the DNA TGTGCCAGCCCTGGGAAGGGGGTCGCCGGGGAGCTGTTTTTT. Translation: CASPGKGVAGELFF. The complete variable domain, with remaining parts taken from reference TRBV25-1 and TRBJ2-2, reads EADIYQTPRYLVIGTGKKITLECSQTMGHDKMYWYQQDPGMELHLIHYSYGVNSTEKGDLSSESTVSRIRTEHFPLTLESARPSHTSQYLCASPGKGVAGELFFGEGSRLTVL.

CDR3: CATSIERGSYEQYF. As DNA, the CDR3 is TGTGCCACCAGCATCGAGAGAGGCTCCTACGAGCAGTACTTC. This rearrangement joins TRBV15 to TRBJ2-7; D gene ambiguous. Deletions cut 4 bases from V and 0 bases from J, with 10 bases between. This CDR3 is 14 amino acids long. Germline V CDR1 and CDR2: LNHNV, YYDKDF (reference sequence).

The rearrangement links TRBV27 to TRBJ2-7; a possible D gene is TRBD1 (7 bases). Germline CDR1 MNHEY, CDR2 SMNVEV (reference sequence). CDR3 size: 15 residues. The V and J ends lost 0 bases and 2 bases respectively, with 11 bases between them. As DNA, the CDR3 is TGTGCCAGCAGTTTATCAGGCAGGGGGGCCTACGAGCAGTACTTC. Amino acid sequence: CASSLSGRGAYEQYF.

The chain carries TRBV12-5 and TRBJ2-5, with TRBD2 as a possible D gene (7 bases). The J call is doubtful: the DNA matches TRBJ2-7 better. The CDR3 spans 17 residues. Germline CDR1 LGHNT, CDR2 FRNRAP. CDR3 in DNA: TGTGCTAGTGGTTTCCCTTTAGGGGGAGCGGGGCTCTACGAGCAGTACTTC. Protein: CASGFPLGGAGLYEQYF.

This clone was detected only a few times. This sequence joins TRBV2 and TRBJ2-2, with TRBD2 matching over 9 bases. Trimming took 5 bases from V and 9 from J; bases not matched to a gene: 7. The CDR3 is made up of 14 amino acids. CDR1 is SNHLY, CDR2 FYNNEI, per germline. CDR3 loop: CASSQREAPRELFF. As DNA, the CDR3 is TGTGCCAGCAGTCAGCGGGAGGCGCCGCGGGAGCTGTTTTTT.

J is TRBJ1-1 and V is TRBV5-1, with D possibly being TRBD1 (6 bases). The V end lost 4 bases, the J end lost 4 bases, and 20 bases lay between the germline ends. Germline assignment: CDR1 SGHRS and CDR2 YFSETQ. CDR3 length: 16 residues. CDR3 region: CASSPTYGKGGTEAFF. The CDR3 coding sequence is TGCGCCAGCAGCCCTACCTACGGTAAAGGGGGCACTGAAGCTTTCTTT. The full variable domain, its missing parts supplied by reference TRBV5-1 and TRBJ1-1, is KAGVTQTPRYLIKTRGQQVTLSCSPISGHRSVSWYQQTPGQGLQFLFEYFSETQRNKGNFPGRFSGRQFSNSRSEMNVSTLELGDSALYLCASSPTYGKGGTEAFFGQGTRLTVV.

This clone was counted between two and nine times. CDR3 sequence reads: CASSLAGGGELFF. In nucleotides, the CDR3 is TGTGCCAGCAGCTTAGCAGGGGGCGGGGAGCTGTTTTTT. The chain joins TRBV5-4 to TRBJ2-2; 7 bases fit TRBD1. This CDR3 spans 13 amino acids. V dropped 2 bases and J dropped 7; count of bases not matched to a gene: 2. From germline, CDR1 is SGHNT and CDR2 YYREEE (reference sequence).

The chain employs TRBV19 and TRBJ2-5; 8 bases are a match to TRBD2. The CDR3 length is 17 residues. CDR1 is LNHDA, CDR2 SQIVND, per germline (reference sequence). V lost 0 bases and J lost 5; bases outside the gene matches: 11. CDR3 in DNA: TGTGCCAGTAGTATAGAGATCGGGAGGGCCAGGTCCGAGACCCAGTACTTC. This translates into CASSIEIGRARSETQYF.

The gene calls are TRBV7-8 and TRBJ1-3; 8 nucleotides agree with TRBD1. From germline, CDR1 is SGHVS and CDR2 FQNEAQ. The V segment lost 4 bases and the J segment 2 bases; nucleotides outside the gene matches: 4. The CDR3 totals 15 residues. The CDR3, as DNA: TGTGCCAGCAGCTCTAACAGGGGGACTGGAAACACCATATATTTT. Its translation: CASSSNRGTGNTIYF.

This sequence joins TRBV21-1 and TRBJ1-4; the table's D call of TRBD1 was not tested on the DNA. TRBV21-1 is shown as a pseudogene. This CDR3 contains 17 residues. The CDR3 bases are TGTGCCAGCACGCGCTGCCAGGGGGCCTTCCCTAATGAAAAACTGTTTTTT. Translating it yields CASTRCQGAFPNEKLFF.

Notes on this clone: This same CDR3 is encoded by further DNA sequences in the sample. V gene TRBV2 combines with J gene TRBJ2-4; D might be TRBD2 (6 bases). CDR3 size: 15 residues. In germline, CDR1 is SNHLY, CDR2 FYNNEI. V lost 3 bases and J 0 bases, leaving 9 bases between the germline ends. Here the CDR3 reads CASSEEGLAKNIQYF. In DNA, the CDR3 is TGTGCCAGCAGTGAGGAGGGATTAGCCAAAAACATTCAGTACTTC.

The rearrangement joins TRBV2 to TRBJ2-3, with 8 bases fitting TRBD1. This CDR3 has 14 residues. The germline gives CDR1 SNHLY, CDR2 FYNNEI. V dropped 5 bases and J dropped 3; count of bases not matched to a gene: 4. CDR3 DNA: TGTGCCAGCAGTTCCCAGGGGGCTACAGATACGCAGTATTTT. Its protein product is CASSSQGATDTQYF.

The chain recombines TRBV5-6 with TRBJ2-7, with 10 bases identical to TRBD1. In germline, CDR1 is SGHDT, CDR2 YYEEEE. This CDR3 has 15 amino acids. V shed 4 bases, J shed 0 bases, and the junction held 4 bases outside the gene matches. The CDR3 DNA reads as TGTGCCAGCAGCCTCCGGACAGGGGGCTCCTACGAGCAGTACTTC. It yields the protein CASSLRTGGSYEQYF.

In regard to this clone: The same CDR3 arises from other DNA sequences in this sample as well. This chain links TRBV18 with TRBJ1-1; 7 bases align to TRBD1. V trimming: 3 bases; J trimming: 3 bases; junction bases outside the gene matches: 1. The CDR3 is 13 residues long. Germline values: CDR1 KGHSH, CDR2 LQKENI. The CDR3: CASSPDRDTEAFF. CDR3 DNA sequence: TGTGCCAGCTCACCCGACAGGGACACTGAAGCTTTCTTT.

This chain links TRBV28 with TRBJ2-3; 8 nucleotides line up with TRBD2. This CDR3 contains 17 residues. Germline values: CDR1 MDHEN, CDR2 SYDVKM. The V gene end was trimmed by 5 bases and the J gene end by 2 bases; junction bases not matched to a gene: 12. In DNA form, the CDR3 reads TGTGCCAGCAGTATAGCGGGAACGGGCTTTCACACAGATACGCAGTATTTT. The encoded protein is CASSIAGTGFHTDTQYF.

With respect to this clone: Other DNA sequences in this sample translate to the same CDR3. The chain joins TRBV7-2 to TRBJ2-3; 13 bases align to TRBD2. Per the germline V gene, CDR1 is SGHTA and CDR2 is FQGNSA. This CDR3 has 16 residues. The trim removed 6 bases at V and 3 bases at J, leaving 6 bases unmatched. The CDR3 coding sequence is TGTGCCAGCAGTTTGTCGGGACTAGCGGGAACAGATACGCAGTATTTT. Translation: CASSLSGLAGTDTQYF.

The V call is TRBV28, the J call TRBJ1-5; tentatively, D is TRBD1 (5 bases). V lost 7 bases, J lost 7 bases, and 20 bases lay in between. The CDR3 is 15 amino acids. CDR1 and CDR2 from the germline V gene are MDHEN and SYDVKM. The CDR3 here is CASISGGGLEQPQHF. The CDR3 bases are TGTGCCAGCATTTCTGGGGGGGGTTTGGAGCAGCCCCAGCATTTT. Full variable domain (remainder filled in from reference TRBV28 and TRBJ1-5): DVKVTQSSRYLVKRTGEKVFLECVQDMDHENMFWYRQDPGLGLRLIYFSYDVKMKEKGDIPEGYSVSREKKERFSLILESASTNQTSMYLCASISGGGLEQPQHFGDGTRLSIL.